Following are 28 T cell receptor beta chains from one sample sequenced in a study of T cell responses to AZD1222 COVID-19 vaccine. Produced via immunoSEQ multiplex PCR; TCRdb's table is partial and in-frame only. The sample lists about 140,000 clones, 90% to 95% occurring once. The sequencing used peripheral blood, collected 28 days after the second AZD1222 dose. These receptors originate from an adult who received the AZD1222 COVID-19 vaccine.

This clone was seen only a few times. V is TRBV21-1 and J is TRBJ1-5. TRBV21-1 is deemed a pseudogene. This CDR3 region has 14 residues. CDR3 residues: CASMVDYSNQPQHF. The CDR3, as DNA: TGTGCCAGCATGGTTGATTATAGCAATCAGCCCCAGCATTTT.

The chain joins TRBV28 to TRBJ1-2; possibly TRBD1 for D (5 bases). From germline, CDR1 is MDHEN and CDR2 SYDVKM. This CDR3 contains 14 residues. Trimming cost V 2 bases and J 6 bases, with 13 bases left between them. The CDR3 bases are TGTGCCAGCAGTTTAATACCGGACATCGATGGCTACACCTTC. It specifies CASSLIPDIDGYTF.

This clone was observed a single time. The chain couples TRBV29-1 to TRBJ2-3; D gene ambiguous. Looked up from germline, CDR1 is SQVTM and CDR2 is ANQGSEA. The CDR3 totals 15 residues. V was clipped by 4 bases and J by 3 bases, with 17 bases between them. CDR3 bases: TGCAGCGTTGTTCTGAAGGGCTTAGTTACAGATACGCAGTATTTT. Translated: CSVVLKGLVTDTQYF.

This chain joins TRBV6-5 and TRBJ2-7, with D possibly TRBD2 on 5 matching bases. Germline V lookup: CDR1 MNHEY, CDR2 SVGAGI. The V gene lost 6 bases and the J gene lost 3 bases, with 12 bases spanning the gap. The CDR3 runs 13 residues. CDR3 loop: CASSKEVFYEQYF. The CDR3 DNA follows: TGTGCCAGCAGCAAGGAGGTTTTCTACGAGCAGTACTTC.

The chain joins TRBV2 to TRBJ1-5; D gene ambiguous. Germline values: CDR1 SNHLY, CDR2 FYNNEI. V lost 5 bases to trimming and J lost 7 bases, with 12 bases between them. The CDR3 contains 13 residues. The CDR3 bases are TGTGCCAGCAGTTACATCGGTAACCAGCCCCAGCATTTT. Protein: CASSYIGNQPQHF.

The chain recombines TRBV19 with TRBJ1-5, with TRBD1 as a possible D gene (5 bases). The CDR3 has 16 residues. The germline V and J ends were trimmed by 9 bases and 4 bases, with 22 bases remaining between them. The germline V gene encodes CDR1 LNHDA and CDR2 SQIVND (reference sequence). The CDR3 DNA reads as TGTGCCAGCAGATCACATCGGGACCTAAATAATCAGCCCCAGCATTTT. Translating gives CASRSHRDLNNQPQHF.

V and J are TRBV4-1 and TRBJ2-7; weak D call: TRBD1 (6 bases). The germline V and J ends were trimmed by 4 bases and 8 bases, with 12 bases remaining between them. Germline loops: CDR1 MGHRA, CDR2 YSYEKL. The CDR3 sequence is 12 residues long. CDR3 residues: CASSPQGRKQYF. In DNA form, the CDR3 reads TGCGCCAGCAGCCCCCAGGGGCGCAAGCAGTACTTC.

This chain connects TRBV25-1 to TRBJ2-1; D possibly corresponds to TRBD2 (6 bases). The V and J ends lost 5 bases and 8 bases respectively, with 22 bases between them. Germline V gives CDR1 MGHDK, CDR2 SYGVNS. CDR3 length: 16 amino acids. CDR3 protein: CASSRTGTYRGDEQFF. CDR3 nucleotide sequence: TGTGCCAGCAGTAGGACCGGGACTTATAGGGGCGATGAGCAGTTCTTC.

This chain links TRBV7-9 with TRBJ2-2, with D uncertain. This CDR3 spans 13 amino acids. CDR1 is SEHNR, CDR2 FQNEAQ, per germline (reference sequence). Deletions cut 8 bases from V and 6 bases from J, with 13 bases between. The CDR3 sequence is CASRESVSGELFF. The CDR3 bases are TGTGCCAGCCGCGAATCGGTTTCCGGGGAGCTGTTTTTT.

The chain carries TRBV6-2 or TRBV6-3 and TRBJ1-4; D is unresolved. The CDR3 contains 12 residues. Trimming took off 6 bases at V and 7 bases at J, with 9 bases between the two ends. Germline V gives CDR1 MNHEY, CDR2 SVGEGT. The CDR3 nucleotides are TGTGCCAGCAGGTACCCGAGTGAAAAACTGTTTTTT. It translates to CASRYPSEKLFF.

This chain joins TRBV6-5 and TRBJ1-6; no reliable D call. The CDR3 spans 15 residues. Trimming cost V 0 bases and J 10 bases, with 13 bases left between them. Germline V lookup: CDR1 MNHEY, CDR2 SVGAGI. The chain's CDR3 is CASSYSYLGQSPLHF. CDR3 bases: TGTGCCAGCAGTTACTCGTATCTAGGTCAATCACCCCTCCACTTT.

The chain combines TRBV19 with TRBJ1-1, with D possibly TRBD1 on 6 matching bases. The CDR3 totals 12 residues. CDR1 LNHDA and CDR2 SQIVND come from the germline V gene (reference sequence). V gave up 8 bases and J gave up 6 bases, with 13 bases separating them. For the CDR3, the DNA is TGTGCCAGTGCAGGGGTTCCGGCTGAAGCTTTCTTT. Its translation is CASAGVPAEAFF.

Written as DNA, the CDR3 is TGCAGCGTAGGAGGATGGGGACAGAGTCCTACTAACTATGGCTACACCTTC. Protein sequence: CSVGGWGQSPTNYGYTF. The chain has TRBV29-1 and TRBJ1-2; TRBD1 matches at 7 bases. Germline trimming cut 6 bases from V and 0 bases from J; bases unmatched to any gene: 16. The CDR3 sequence is 17 residues long. Germline CDR1 is SQVTM and CDR2 is ANQGSEA.

The rearrangement links TRBV18 to TRBJ1-2; D gene uncertain. Germline assignment: CDR1 KGHSH and CDR2 LQKENI. The CDR3 contains 13 residues. The germline V and J ends were trimmed by 2 bases and 10 bases, with 14 bases remaining between them. DNA of the CDR3: TGTGCCAGCTCACCAGGGGAGAGGTCCGACTACACCTTC. It is translated as CASSPGERSDYTF.

The chain has TRBV9 and TRBJ2-6, with a possible D match to TRBD2 (5 bases). The CDR3 sequence is 17 residues long. Germline values: CDR1 SGDLS, CDR2 YYNGEE. The ends were cut back, 2 bases at V and 5 bases at J, with 17 bases in the middle. The CDR3 protein is CASSVRDSRMRANVLTF. CDR3 coding DNA: TGTGCCAGCAGCGTCCGGGATTCGAGAATGAGGGCCAACGTCCTGACTTTC.

The chain joins TRBV27 to TRBJ2-7, with TRBD2 matching over 7 bases. Germline trimming cut 3 bases from V and 4 bases from J; bases unmatched to any gene: 6. The germline CDR1 and CDR2 sequences are MNHEY and SMNVEV (reference sequence). The length of the CDR3 is 14 residues. CDR3 sequence: CASSLGGEGYEQYF. The CDR3 DNA follows: TGTGCCAGCAGTTTGGGCGGGGAGGGTTACGAGCAGTACTTC.

This clone has only one observation. The genes are TRBV9 and TRBJ2-2; D gene ambiguous. Trimming took 3 bases from V and 6 from J, leaving 15 bases between them. CDR1 and CDR2 from the germline V gene are SGDLS and YYNGEE. CDR3 length: 15 residues. The CDR3, as DNA: TGTGCCAGCAGCGCGCTACACAGCGCTCCCGGGGAGCTGTTTTTT. It encodes CASSALHSAPGELFF.

The chain recombines TRBV28 with TRBJ2-5, with 8 bases matching TRBD2. V dropped 6 bases and J dropped 6; count of bases not matched to a gene: 12. This CDR3 contains 15 residues. From germline, CDR1 is MDHEN and CDR2 SYDVKM. Here the CDR3 reads CASRLAGLGRKTQYF. CDR3 sequence (DNA): TGTGCCAGCAGACTTGCGGGACTAGGCCGAAAGACCCAGTACTTC.

The rearrangement links TRBV5-6 to TRBJ1-5; the match to TRBD1 covers 7 bases. The V segment lost 3 bases and the J segment 6 bases; nucleotides outside the gene matches: 12. Germline CDR1 SGHDT, CDR2 YYEEEE. The CDR3 covers 16 residues. This CDR3 reads CASSSKADRFFQPQHF. CDR3 DNA: TGTGCCAGCAGCTCAAAAGCGGACAGGTTTTTTCAGCCCCAGCATTTT.

This chain joins TRBV7-6 and TRBJ2-6; 7 bases fit TRBD1. From germline, CDR1 is SGHVS and CDR2 FNYEAQ. The CDR3 has 19 amino acids. Trimming removed 5 bases from V and 0 bases from J; junction bases left unmatched: 13. The CDR3 loop is CASSISAGTENSGANVLTF. In DNA, the CDR3 is TGTGCCAGCAGCATATCGGCCGGGACAGAAAACTCTGGGGCCAACGTCCTGACTTTC.

The genes are TRBV7-8 and TRBJ1-1; D is perhaps TRBD1 (5 bases). The germline gives CDR1 SGHVS, CDR2 FQNEAQ. CDR3 length: 14 residues. V was shortened by 5 bases and J by 1 base, with 11 bases between the two germline ends. CDR3 residues: CASSARDWNTEAFF. The CDR3 DNA reads TGTGCCAGCAGCGCACGGGACTGGAACACTGAAGCTTTCTTT.

The CDR3 reads CASSLQDRVGYTF. The CDR3 nucleotides read TGTGCCAGCAGCTTACAGGACAGGGTCGGCTACACCTTC. This sequence joins TRBV7-9 and TRBJ1-2; the match to TRBD1 covers 8 bases. CDR1 SEHNR and CDR2 FQNEAQ come from the germline V gene (reference sequence). There are 13 residues in the CDR3. The J segment lost 8 bases and the V segment lost 2 bases, leaving 4 bases of the junction unmatched.

This clone was detected only a few times. The chain carries TRBV4-1 and TRBJ2-3; TRBD2 is a possible D gene (5 bases). V shed 4 bases and J shed 0 bases, with 14 bases lying between them. This CDR3 is built from 16 residues. The germline V gene has CDR1 MGHRA and CDR2 YSYEKL. The CDR3 sequence is CASSPGIGLSTDTQYF. The CDR3 DNA follows: TGCGCCAGCAGCCCGGGGATCGGCCTTAGCACAGATACGCAGTATTTT.

The chain has TRBV6-6 and TRBJ1-2, with TRBD1 identical over 7 bases. The CDR3 runs to 14 residues. The ends lost 2 bases at V and 7 bases at J; junction bases unmatched: 7. Germline CDR1 is MNHNY and CDR2 is SVGAGI (reference sequence). The CDR3 coding sequence is TGTGCCAGCAGTTACCGATCAGGGGGACCTGGCTACACCTTC. Protein product: CASSYRSGGPGYTF.

The count of this clone is one. This chain uses TRBV7-9 with TRBJ1-1; D is unclear. The germline CDR1 and CDR2 sequences are SEHNR and FQNEAQ (reference sequence). This CDR3 region has 15 residues. Trimming left V 5 bases short and J 1 base short, with 14 bases between. The DNA for the CDR3 is TGTGCCAGCAGCGACCTATCACCGGGGAACACTGAAGCTTTCTTT. Encoded protein: CASSDLSPGNTEAFF. Looking up the rest from reference TRBV7-9 and TRBJ1-1 gives the full variable domain: DTGVSQNPRHKITKRGQNVTFRCDPISEHNRLYWYRQTLGQGPEFLTYFQNEAQLEKSRLLSDRFSAERPKGSFSTLEIQRTEQGDSAMYLCASSDLSPGNTEAFFGQGTRLTVV.

The V gene is TRBV19, the J gene TRBJ1-2; maybe TRBD1 (5 bases). Germline V lookup: CDR1 LNHDA, CDR2 SQIVND (reference sequence). Trimming took 6 bases from V and 3 from J, leaving 26 bases between them. The CDR3 has 18 amino acids. This CDR3 is CASSWPLVTWRGYYGYTF. The CDR3 DNA is TGTGCCAGTAGCTGGCCCCTGGTGACCTGGCGGGGGTACTATGGCTACACCTTC.

The V call is TRBV2, the J call TRBJ2-1, with TRBD2 matching 9 bases. This CDR3 contains 13 residues. In germline, CDR1 is SNHLY, CDR2 FYNNEI. Trimming at V came to 9 bases and at J to 4 bases, leaving 4 bases not matched to a gene. The CDR3 sequence is CASGRGGYNEQFF. The DNA of the CDR3 is TGTGCCAGTGGGCGGGGGGGATACAATGAGCAGTTCTTC.

This clone was seen a few times. The chain couples TRBV19 to TRBJ1-5; 9 bases are a match to TRBD1. CDR1 LNHDA and CDR2 SQIVND come from the germline V gene (reference sequence). The CDR3 consists of 16 residues. V gave up 5 bases and J gave up 3 bases; unmatched junction bases: 8. CDR3 DNA sequence: TGTGCCAGTAGTCGAACCGGGGACAGGGTCAATCAGCCCCAGCATTTT. Translating it yields CASSRTGDRVNQPQHF.